This TCR beta chain was sequenced in a study of T cells in Graves' hyperthyroidism and ophthalmopathy. Study-level findings and limits: Ophthalmopathy stood apart from stable hyperthyroidism in a 13 V-J model.

Germline lookup yields CDR1 SGHAT and CDR2 FQDESV (reference sequence). The CDR3 is 13 amino acids. Trimming removed 8 bases at V and 3 bases at J, with 11 bases between. RNA transcripts yielded amplified TCR beta CDR3 regions. HTBI primers were the set used in a first-round RT-PCR of the TCR CDR3. TCRdb itself ran the multiplex PCR reads through MiXCR, one entry per CDR3 protein. The repertoire consists of a few hundred thousand distinct CDR3 sequences, with under 20% occurring once and the leading ten covering around 40%. The study included ophthalmopathy patients with Clinical Activity Score at least 3, NOSPECS grade at least 4 and duration under 3 months. This clonotype was recorded at least ten times. What it binds is not known.

The sequence was obtained from a man younger than 35 with Graves' ophthalmopathy. Specimen: blood. The J gene is TRBJ1-5, the V gene TRBV11-1; no clear D. The CDR3 nucleotides are TGTGCCAGCTCCGAGGGAATCAATCAGCCCCAGCATTTT. This codes for CASSEGINQPQHF.